The 8 T cell receptor beta chains reported below all come from one sample, sequenced in a study of T cells in Graves' hyperthyroidism and ophthalmopathy. Amplification of TCR beta CDR3 regions was performed using RNA transcripts as template. The TCR CDR3 was amplified in a first-round RT-PCR using the HTBI primer set. TCRdb re-analysed the multiplex PCR reads in MiXCR, keeping a single row per CDR3 protein. The sample consists of 610,000 or so distinct CDR3 sequences, around 46% of them appearing once. The sequencing input was peripheral blood or thyroid tissue (not recorded which). The receptor set was obtained from a young woman with Graves' hyperthyroidism.

This clonotype was recorded at least ten times. The CDR3 is CASSSTFNSNQPQHF. The CDR3 DNA is TGTGCCAGCAGTTCGACATTTAATAGCAATCAGCCCCAGCATTTT. V gene TRBV6-2 or TRBV6-3 combines with J gene TRBJ1-5, with no clear D. Deletions cut 4 bases from V and 0 bases from J, with 10 bases between. This CDR3 is 15 amino acids long. Germline lookup yields CDR1 MNHEY and CDR2 SVGEGT.

The V call is TRBV2, the J call TRBJ1-4; TRBD1 is a possible D gene (6 bases). This CDR3 spans 12 amino acids. Germline V gene lookup returns CDR1 SNHLY and CDR2 FYNNEI. The CDR3 protein is CASAGAGEKLFF. CDR3 in DNA: TGTGCTAGTGCAGGGGCGGGTGAAAAACTGTTTTTT.

The chain couples TRBV12-3 or TRBV12-4 to TRBJ2-7, with 8 bases fitting TRBD2. V lost 6 bases to trimming and J lost 5 bases; unmatched junction nucleotides: 12. CDR3 size: 15 residues. CDR3 residues: CASRLDGRASDEQYF. For the CDR3, the DNA is TGTGCCAGCAGGTTGGACGGGAGGGCCAGTGACGAGCAGTACTTC.

This clonotype has only a few counts. DNA of the CDR3: TGTGCCAGCTCACCAGCAGACAGGGCGGCCTATAATTCACCCCTCCACTTT. Translation: CASSPADRAAYNSPLHF. This chain joins TRBV18 and TRBJ1-6; 7 bases match TRBD1. The germline V gene has CDR1 KGHSH and CDR2 LQKENI. The CDR3 totals 17 residues. Trimming took 2 bases from V and 2 from J; bases not matched to a gene: 6.

V is TRBV7-8 and J is TRBJ2-5; maybe TRBD1 (5 bases). CDR3 length equals 17 residues. Trimming stripped 1 base from V and 5 bases from J, with 20 bases between. Germline CDR1 SGHVS, CDR2 FQNEAQ. CDR3 amino acids: CASSLDSVPREEETQYF. The CDR3, as DNA: TGTGCCAGCAGCTTAGACTCGGTTCCCAGGGAAGAGGAGACCCAGTACTTC.

This clonotype showed up many times. This CDR3 reads CSARDRGRTPTGELFF. Written as DNA, the CDR3 is TGCAGTGCTAGAGACAGAGGACGTACCCCCACCGGGGAGCTGTTTTTT. The chain recombines TRBV20-1 with TRBJ2-2; D call uncertain. The V and J ends lost 0 bases and 4 bases respectively, with 15 bases between them. CDR1 DFQATT and CDR2 SNEGSKA come from the germline V gene (reference sequence). The CDR3 is made up of 16 amino acids.

V and J are TRBV7-6 and TRBJ2-5; 10 bases map to TRBD1. Germline lookup yields CDR1 SGHVS and CDR2 FNYEAQ. J was trimmed by 9 bases and V by 4 bases; bases with no gene match: 5. CDR3 length: 13 amino acids. CDR3 coding DNA: TGTGCCAGCAGCTCTCCCGGGACAGGGGCCCAGTACTTC. Its translation: CASSSPGTGAQYF.

This clonotype showed up just a few times. The V gene is TRBV29-1, the J gene TRBJ2-5; the D gene is possibly TRBD1 (6 bases). Trimming removed 0 bases from V and 4 bases from J, with 9 bases in between. CDR1 is SQVTM, CDR2 ANQGSEA, per germline. The CDR3 contains 13 residues. CDR3 DNA sequence: TGCAGCGTTGAAGAGGGCAGGGGAGAGACCCAGTACTTC. This sequence encodes CSVEEGRGETQYF.